The source of this T cell receptor (beta chain) is a study of cytomegalovirus exposure and HLA in healthy donors. Study information: A later analysis reported the 100 to 150 validation repertoires used the same platform as the 550 to 700 first-cohort repertoires.

This CDR3 contains 15 residues. V was clipped by 3 bases and J by 2 bases; unmatched bases: 3. Germline V lookup: CDR1 LNHDA, CDR2 SQIVND (reference sequence). The study's findings and limits: Cytomegalovirus status, reportedly, was diagnosed with high specificity and sensitivity by the classifier. In a later analysis, first-cohort TCR clusters were found to tend to co-occur in the 130 or so validation repertoires.

TCRdb's copy holds only in-frame clones and misses some; the assay was immunoSEQ multiplex PCR. The sample holds about 280,000 clones, approximately 88% seen once. As to this clone: What it binds is not known.

This receptor was identified in a woman between 18 and 29 years old in good health and CMV-seronegative. V gene TRBV19 combines with J gene TRBJ1-2; 10 bases line up with TRBD1. Material: PBMCs. The DNA of the CDR3 is TGTGCCAGTAGTATGGACAGGGGGAAGAACTATGGCTACACCTTC. Translating gives CASSMDRGKNYGYTF. Full variable domain (outside the CDR3, taken from reference TRBV19 and TRBJ1-2): DGGITQSPKYLFRKEGQNVTLSCEQNLNHDAMYWYRQDPGQGLRLIYYSQIVNDFQKGDIAEGYSVSREKKESFPLTVTSAQKNPTAFYLCASSMDRGKNYGYTFGSGTRLTVV.